These 17 T cell receptor beta chains share one sample of origin, sequenced in a study of cytomegalovirus exposure and HLA in healthy donors. Libraries were prepared by immunoSEQ multiplex PCR; TCRdb keeps only in-frame clonotypes and omits some of them. The sample carries 200,000 to 250,000 clones, roughly 88% recorded once. The sequencing sample was made of PBMCs. The origin of the receptors is a woman aged 18 to 35 in good health and CMV-seronegative.

The chain carries TRBV25-1 and TRBJ2-1; maybe TRBD1 (5 bases). V dropped 1 base and J dropped 6 bases, with 13 bases sitting between them. CDR3 size: 15 residues. Looked up from germline, CDR1 is MGHDK and CDR2 is SYGVNS. Here the CDR3 DNA reads TGTGCCAGCAGTGAATTCCAGGGTATAAGCAATGAGCAGTTCTTC. This gives the protein CASSEFQGISNEQFF.

This chain links TRBV28 with TRBJ2-5; TRBD1 aligns across 11 bases. The CDR3 sequence is 15 residues long. Germline V CDR1 and CDR2: MDHEN, SYDVKM. V was pared by 5 bases and J by 5 bases, with 7 bases of the junction left unmatched. The CDR3 DNA is TGTGCCAGCAGTCTAAGGACAGGGGGCATGGAGACCCAGTACTTC. Translation: CASSLRTGGMETQYF.

This sequence joins TRBV7-6 and TRBJ2-7, with 8 nucleotides matching TRBD2. From germline, CDR1 is SGHVS and CDR2 FNYEAQ. With V trimmed by 4 bases and J by 3 bases, 2 bases remained unmatched. The CDR3 loop spans 13 amino acids. The CDR3, as DNA: TGTGCCAGCAGCTCAGCGGGAGACTACGAGCAGTACTTC. Translated, it gives CASSSAGDYEQYF. Using reference TRBV7-6 and TRBJ2-7 for the parts outside the CDR3, the full variable domain is GAGVSQSPRYKVTKRGQDVALRCDPISGHVSLYWYRQALGQGPEFLTYFNYEAQQDKSGLPNDRFSAERPEGSISTLTIQRTEQRDSAMYRCASSSAGDYEQYFGPGTRLTVT.

This clone has just a few counts. The chain combines TRBV2 with TRBJ1-1; no reliable D call. This CDR3 spans 14 amino acids. Germline lookup yields CDR1 SNHLY and CDR2 FYNNEI. Trimming left V 6 bases short and J 2 bases short, with 13 bases between. This chain's CDR3 is CASSLYSINTEAFF. The CDR3 region has the DNA TGTGCCAGCAGCCTATACAGTATCAACACTGAAGCTTTCTTT.

The V call is TRBV5-1, the J call TRBJ2-5, with 14 bases fitting TRBD2. CDR3 length: 16 amino acids. CDR1 and CDR2 from the germline V gene are SGHRS and YFSETQ. Losses at the gene ends were 2 bases for V and 3 bases for J; bases not matched to a gene: 3. The CDR3 reads CASSFPTSGREETQYF. The CDR3 DNA follows: TGCGCCAGCAGCTTCCCGACTAGCGGGAGGGAAGAGACCCAGTACTTC.

V gene TRBV7-9 combines with J gene TRBJ2-7, with D possibly TRBD2 on 5 matching bases. V was cut by 6 bases and J by 2 bases, with 20 bases left in between. Germline V gene data show CDR1 as SEHNR and CDR2 as FQNEAQ (reference sequence). This CDR3 is 16 amino acids long. CDR3 residues: CASRPPGSPATYEQYF. In DNA, the CDR3 is TGTGCCAGCAGGCCCCCGGGGAGCCCGGCAACCTACGAGCAGTACTTC.

The rearrangement uses TRBV5-6 and TRBJ1-2; no clear D gene. The ends were cut back, 2 bases at V and 3 bases at J, with 11 bases in the middle. CDR3 length: 14 residues. In germline, CDR1 is SGHDT, CDR2 YYEEEE. This chain's CDR3 is CASSLMVADYGYTF. The CDR3 DNA reads as TGTGCCAGCAGCTTAATGGTAGCCGACTATGGCTACACCTTC.

CDR3 loop: CASSPSQTGHYEQYF. CDR3 sequence (DNA): TGTGCCAGCAGCCCGAGTCAAACAGGCCACTACGAGCAGTACTTC. The V gene is TRBV4-2, the J gene TRBJ2-7; D might be TRBD1 (5 bases). In germline, CDR1 is LGHNA, CDR2 YNFKEQ. The V end lost 4 bases, the J end lost 3 bases, and 16 bases lay between the germline ends. The CDR3 is 15 residues long.

CDR3 coding DNA: TGTGCCAGCAGTCCGACCCCGCGCCTCCCAGGGGAGCAGTTCTTC. It yields the protein CASSPTPRLPGEQFF. The V call is TRBV27, the J call TRBJ2-1, with D possibly being TRBD1 (5 bases). Trimming removed 5 bases from V and 10 bases from J, with 21 bases in between. This CDR3 has 15 amino acids. The germline V gene has CDR1 MNHEY and CDR2 SMNVEV (reference sequence).

The gene calls are TRBV28 and TRBJ2-1; a weak D match, TRBD2 (5 bases). This CDR3 has 13 amino acids. Trimming took 4 bases from V and 3 from J, leaving 7 bases between them. Germline V gene data show CDR1 as MDHEN and CDR2 as SYDVKM. The chain's CDR3 is CASSSGNYNEQFF. CDR3 DNA: TGTGCCAGCAGTTCCGGGAACTACAATGAGCAGTTCTTC.

This clone was found once. This chain joins TRBV5-1 and TRBJ2-3; no reliable D call. CDR1 is SGHRS and CDR2 is YFSETQ in the germline V gene. The CDR3 has 13 amino acids. The V end was cut by 2 bases, the J end by 4 bases, with 8 bases between. CDR3 residues: CASSLRVADTQYF. The CDR3 coding sequence is TGCGCCAGCAGCTTACGGGTTGCAGATACGCAGTATTTT.

This rearrangement joins TRBV30 to TRBJ2-1; a possible D gene is TRBD2 (5 bases). Trimming took 0 bases from V and 1 from J, leaving 13 bases between them. The CDR3 totals 16 residues. Germline loops: CDR1 GTSNPN, CDR2 SVGIG (reference sequence). CDR3 loop: CAWSVGRVRSYNEQFF. As DNA, the CDR3 is TGTGCCTGGAGTGTAGGGCGGGTGAGGTCCTACAATGAGCAGTTCTTC.

The chain has TRBV4-3 and TRBJ2-7; 8 positions match TRBD1. Germline CDR1 and CDR2: LGHNA and YSLEER. The CDR3 sequence is 16 residues long. The J segment lost 2 bases and the V segment lost 3 bases, leaving 9 bases of the junction unmatched. The CDR3 spells CASSQQTGVVAYEQYF. The CDR3 DNA reads as TGCGCCAGCAGCCAGCAGACAGGGGTAGTTGCCTACGAGCAGTACTTC.

The chain links TRBV9 to TRBJ2-1; 13 nucleotides align to TRBD2. Germline CDR1 SGDLS, CDR2 YYNGEE. There are 16 residues in the CDR3. The V and J ends lost 4 bases and 6 bases, in that order; junction bases with no gene match: 7. The CDR3 bases are TGTGCCAGCAGCCTTCGGACTAGCGGGAGCTTCAATGAGCAGTTCTTC. Its protein is CASSLRTSGSFNEQFF.

The genes are TRBV30 and TRBJ2-5; a weak D match, TRBD1 (5 bases). Trimming pared 5 bases from V and 9 bases from J, leaving 10 bases between. Germline assignment: CDR1 GTSNPN and CDR2 SVGIG (reference sequence). The CDR3 contains 10 residues. This chain's CDR3 is CAWGAWAQYF. The DNA for the CDR3 is TGTGCCTGGGGGGCATGGGCCCAGTACTTC.

V and J are TRBV28 and TRBJ2-1; no definite D call. The CDR3 covers 15 residues. Germline CDR1 is MDHEN and CDR2 is SYDVKM. Trimming shortened V by 5 bases and J by 2 bases, and 13 bases separated the two germline ends. This CDR3 is CASSTPVDTYNEQFF. Here the CDR3 DNA reads TGTGCCAGCAGTACCCCGGTTGACACCTACAATGAGCAGTTCTTC.

The J gene is TRBJ2-1, the V gene TRBV29-1; 10 nucleotides align to TRBD2. In germline, CDR1 is SQVTM, CDR2 ANQGSEA. V shed 4 bases and J 5 bases; nucleotides not matched to a gene: 5. This CDR3 is 14 amino acids long. The CDR3 DNA follows: TGCAGCGTTGTTCCGGGACTAGCGAACAATGAGCAGTTCTTC. This gives the protein CSVVPGLANNEQFF.